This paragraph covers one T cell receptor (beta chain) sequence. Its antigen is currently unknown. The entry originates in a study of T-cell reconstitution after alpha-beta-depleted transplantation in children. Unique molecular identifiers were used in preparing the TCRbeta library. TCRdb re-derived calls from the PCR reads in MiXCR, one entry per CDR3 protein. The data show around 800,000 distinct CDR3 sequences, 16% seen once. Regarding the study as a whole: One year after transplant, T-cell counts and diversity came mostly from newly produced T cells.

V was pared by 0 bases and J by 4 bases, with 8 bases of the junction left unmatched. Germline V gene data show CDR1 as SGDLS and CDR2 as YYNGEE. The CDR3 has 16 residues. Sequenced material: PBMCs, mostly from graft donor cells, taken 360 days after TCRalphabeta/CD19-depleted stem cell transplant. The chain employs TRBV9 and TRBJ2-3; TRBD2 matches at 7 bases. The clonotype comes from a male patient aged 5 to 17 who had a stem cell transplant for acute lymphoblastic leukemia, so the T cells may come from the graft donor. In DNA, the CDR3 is TGTGCCAGCAGCGTAGAAGGCTTAGCGGGCGCAGATACGCAGTATTTT. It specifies CASSVEGLAGADTQYF.